One sample yielded the 5 T cell receptor beta chains listed below, sequenced in a study of post-analysis software for immune sequencing data. The antigens of these receptors remain unknown. Findings of the study overall: The study found TRBV5-6, TRBV5-1 and TRBV20-1 among a few TRBV segments more frequent in patients than controls.

Included in the TCR beta cDNA libraries were unique molecular identifiers. Each CDR3 protein is one row after TCRdb ran MiXCR on the PCR reads. The table includes about 180,000 distinct CDR3 sequences, about 30% detected once. Source material: blood. The receptors derive from a girl between 5 and 17 years old with multiple sclerosis.

Only one count was recorded for this clonotype. One end of the junction fails to match germline, which may point to a read error. This chain connects TRBV11-3 to TRBJ2-3; tentative D call: TRBD2 (5 bases). The CDR3 is made up of 13 amino acids. From germline, CDR1 is SGHNT and CDR2 YENEEA. CDR3 DNA sequence: TGTGCCAGCAGCCGCCTAAGCGGCGATACGCGGTATTTT. As protein: CASSRLSGDTRYF.

This clonotype was counted ten times or more. The chain links TRBV6-1 to TRBJ1-6; D is ambiguous. Looked up from germline, CDR1 is MNHNS and CDR2 is SASEGT. V lost 3 bases to trimming and J lost 3 bases, with 9 bases between them. The CDR3 is made up of 15 amino acids. The CDR3 loop is CASSEGSDYNSPLHF. The DNA for the CDR3 is TGTGCCAGCAGTGAGGGGTCGGACTATAATTCACCCCTCCACTTT.

This chain connects TRBV20-1 to TRBJ1-6, with 10 bases aligning to TRBD1. Germline trimming cut 2 bases from V and 5 bases from J; bases unmatched to any gene: 6. CDR1 is DFQATT and CDR2 is SNEGSKA in the germline V gene (reference sequence). The CDR3 length is 16 residues. CDR3 coding DNA: TGCAGTGCTAGAAAAGGGACAGGGGAAAATAATTCACCCCTCCACTTT. It encodes CSARKGTGENNSPLHF.

This clonotype has a count of ten or more. The V gene is TRBV5-6, the J gene TRBJ2-5; TRBD2 might be the D (5 bases). Germline assignment: CDR1 SGHDT and CDR2 YYEEEE. CDR3 length equals 15 residues. Trimming cost V 2 bases and J 5 bases, with 16 bases left between them. CDR3 bases: TGTGCCAGCAGCTTTCGGCTAGGCGAGGGCGAGACCCAGTACTTC. Translated, it gives CASSFRLGEGETQYF.

This clonotype was picked up many times. The V call is TRBV20-1, the J call TRBJ2-3, with 12 bases matching TRBD2. The CDR3 is 17 residues long. The ends lost 5 bases at V and 3 bases at J; junction bases unmatched: 12. Germline CDR1 DFQATT, CDR2 SNEGSKA (reference sequence). The CDR3 DNA follows: TGCAGTGCTGCACAGGCTAGCGGGAGGGGAGGGACAGATACGCAGTATTTT. It yields the protein CSAAQASGRGGTDTQYF.